These 27 T cell receptor beta chains came from one sample sequenced in a study of blood T cell repertoires in COVID-19. TCRdb's copy holds only in-frame clones and misses some; the assay was immunoSEQ multiplex PCR. Here the sample spans more than 95,000 clones, approximately 90% being singletons. Sequenced sample: peripheral blood. The receptor set was obtained from a human donor with active COVID-19. The donor label of this sample is uncertain.

This clone showed up just once. The rearrangement links TRBV18 to TRBJ2-5; D may be TRBD1 (6 bases). Trimming took off 0 bases at V and 5 bases at J, with 13 bases between the two ends. The CDR3 totals 15 residues. Per germline, CDR1 KGHSH and CDR2 LQKENI. CDR3 loop: CASSPPSGEWETQYF. The CDR3 nucleotides are TGTGCCAGCTCACCACCTTCAGGGGAATGGGAGACCCAGTACTTC.

The chain joins TRBV6-2 or TRBV6-3 to TRBJ2-5; 8 bases fit TRBD1. This CDR3 is built from 15 residues. With V trimmed by 2 bases and J by 3 bases, 5 bases remained unmatched. The germline V gene has CDR1 MNHEY and CDR2 SVGEGT. CDR3 sequence (DNA): TGTGCCAGCAGTTACGACAGGGGAGTGGAAGAGACCCAGTACTTC. Protein sequence: CASSYDRGVEETQYF.

This clone was seen only once. The V and J genes are TRBV3-1 (or the pseudogene TRBV3-2) and TRBJ2-3; possible D gene TRBD2, 5 bases. CDR1 is LGHDT and CDR2 is YNNKEL in the germline V gene (reference sequence). Trimming shortened V by 4 bases and J by 7 bases, and 9 bases separated the two germline ends. The CDR3 totals 12 residues. The CDR3 bases are TGTGCCAGCAGCCCCCTCGGGAATACGCAGTATTTT. This translates into CASSPLGNTQYF.

The chain couples TRBV18 to TRBJ2-5; possibly TRBD2 for D (5 bases). Trimming left V 3 bases short and J 5 bases short, with 10 bases between. The germline gives CDR1 KGHSH, CDR2 LQKENI. The CDR3 runs to 13 residues. The CDR3 nucleotides read TGTGCCAGCTCACCTTTCGAGCGGGAGACCCAGTACTTC. This codes for CASSPFERETQYF.

This CDR3 reads CASSPPAGKNTEAFF. CDR3 nucleotides: TGTGCCAGCTCACCACCAGCAGGGAAAAACACTGAAGCTTTCTTT. The chain has TRBV18 and TRBJ1-1; D perhaps matches TRBD1 (5 bases). Germline V lookup: CDR1 KGHSH, CDR2 LQKENI. This CDR3 region has 15 residues. Trimming removed 0 bases from V and 2 bases from J, with 10 bases in between.

The chain has TRBV19 and TRBJ1-1, with D hard to call. Trimming shortened V by 2 bases and J by 2 bases, and 12 bases separated the two germline ends. CDR3 length: 15 amino acids. Per the germline V gene, CDR1 is LNHDA and CDR2 is SQIVND (reference sequence). The CDR3 DNA is TGTGCCAGTAGTATAAACACAGCGGGTAACACTGAAGCTTTCTTT. Protein: CASSINTAGNTEAFF.

The chain links TRBV6-2 or TRBV6-3 to TRBJ2-1; the match to TRBD2 covers 12 bases. Per the germline V gene, CDR1 is MNHEY and CDR2 is SVGEGT. This CDR3 region has 20 residues. Trimming took 2 bases from V and 0 from J; bases not matched to a gene: 11. This chain's CDR3 is CASSYPRPSGGADSYNEQFF. Here the CDR3 DNA reads TGTGCCAGCAGTTACCCCCGGCCTAGCGGGGGGGCCGACTCCTACAATGAGCAGTTCTTC.

This clone was detected only a few times. The genes are TRBV27 and TRBJ1-1; 10 bases align to TRBD1. V lost 3 bases to trimming and J lost 13 bases; unmatched junction nucleotides: 5. CDR1 is MNHEY and CDR2 is SMNVEV in the germline V gene (reference sequence). The CDR3 sequence is 12 residues long. CDR3 protein: CASSFRQGAVFF. In DNA, the CDR3 is TGTGCCAGCAGTTTTCGACAGGGGGCGGTTTTCTTT.

The rearrangement joins TRBV9 to TRBJ1-1, with D possibly matching TRBD1 (6 bases). With 4 bases removed from V and 6 bases from J, the gap between germline ends came to 19 bases. The germline V gene encodes CDR1 SGDLS and CDR2 YYNGEE. The CDR3 has 15 amino acids. Here the CDR3 reads CASSTSDSTGAEAFF. In DNA, the CDR3 is TGTGCCAGCAGCACATCGGACAGTACCGGAGCTGAAGCTTTCTTT.

The V call is TRBV6-6, the J call TRBJ2-2, with TRBD1 identical over 7 bases. Germline V gene data show CDR1 as MNHNY and CDR2 as SVGAGI (reference sequence). The CDR3 runs to 15 residues. Germline trimming cut 7 bases from V and 2 bases from J; bases unmatched to any gene: 7. The CDR3: CASTQDRSNTGELFF. DNA of the CDR3: TGTGCCAGCACCCAGGACAGGAGCAACACCGGGGAGCTGTTTTTT.

CDR3 amino acids: CASSYSRGQGGAGANVLTF. In DNA, the CDR3 is TGTGCCAGCAGTTACTCGAGAGGACAGGGAGGCGCTGGGGCCAACGTCCTGACTTTC. The V call is TRBV6-2 or TRBV6-3, the J call TRBJ2-6, with 8 positions matching TRBD1. This CDR3 is 19 amino acids long. The ends lost 0 bases at V and 2 bases at J; junction bases unmatched: 9. Germline CDR1 and CDR2: MNHEY and SVGEGT.

The CDR3 sequence is CASSATGGRREQYF. CDR3 coding DNA: TGTGCCAGCAGCGCTACAGGGGGTCGTCGCGAGCAGTACTTC. The chain employs TRBV7-9 and TRBJ2-7, with 8 bases that match TRBD1. V lost 5 bases and J lost 6; bases outside the gene matches: 9. The CDR3 contains 14 residues. Germline values: CDR1 SEHNR, CDR2 FQNEAQ (reference sequence).

The chain employs TRBV27 and TRBJ1-1; D is possibly TRBD1 (6 bases). V lost 5 bases to trimming and J lost 4 bases, with 8 bases between them. From germline, CDR1 is MNHEY and CDR2 SMNVEV (reference sequence). The CDR3 loop spans 12 amino acids. The CDR3 DNA follows: TGTGCCAGCAGTGCGGACAGCACTGAAGCTTTCTTT. Protein: CASSADSTEAFF.

The chain couples TRBV7-9 to TRBJ2-3, with D unclear. CDR3 length equals 15 residues. Trimming shortened V by 4 bases and J by 0 bases, and 11 bases separated the two germline ends. Germline V gene sequence: CDR1 SEHNR, CDR2 FQNEAQ (reference sequence). The CDR3 loop is CASSSQVPSTDTQYF. The CDR3 DNA reads TGTGCCAGCAGCTCCCAGGTCCCTAGCACAGATACGCAGTATTTT.

The chain combines TRBV4-3 with TRBJ1-4; TRBD1 might be the D (6 bases). The CDR3 is made up of 16 amino acids. V dropped 0 bases and J dropped 8 bases, with 16 bases sitting between them. CDR1 is LGHNA, CDR2 YSLEER, per germline. The CDR3 loop reads CASSQDYSQGWEKLFF. The CDR3 region has the DNA TGCGCCAGCAGCCAAGATTATTCCCAGGGGTGGGAAAAACTGTTTTTT.

The V gene is TRBV15, the J gene TRBJ2-1; a weak D match, TRBD2 (6 bases). Trimming left V 5 bases short and J 1 base short, with 18 bases between. Germline V CDR1 and CDR2: LNHNV, YYDKDF (reference sequence). CDR3 length equals 17 residues. CDR3 protein: CATSPGPRGRSYNEQFF. The CDR3 region has the DNA TGTGCCACCAGCCCAGGCCCCCGGGGGAGGTCCTACAATGAGCAGTTCTTC.

The rearrangement links TRBV12-3 or TRBV12-4 to TRBJ1-1; 7 bases agree with TRBD1. The V gene end was trimmed by 4 bases and the J gene end by 10 bases; junction bases not matched to a gene: 6. There are 12 residues in the CDR3. The DNA for the CDR3 is TGTGCCAGCAGTTCGTCGACAGGGAGAGCTTTCTTT. Translating it yields CASSSSTGRAFF.

The chain couples TRBV4-1 to TRBJ1-1; D is ambiguous. V lost 1 base to trimming and J lost 1 base, with 16 bases between them. The CDR3 has 17 residues. Germline V lookup: CDR1 MGHRA, CDR2 YSYEKL. The CDR3 region is CASSQGGAGGPNTEAFF. For the CDR3, the DNA is TGCGCCAGCAGCCAAGGGGGAGCAGGCGGCCCGAACACTGAAGCTTTCTTT.

The chain joins TRBV5-5 to TRBJ2-3; TRBD2 aligns across 13 bases. This CDR3 is 16 amino acids long. Unmatched junction bases numbered 9, after V lost 7 bases and J lost 4 bases. CDR1 SGHKS and CDR2 YYEKEE come from the germline V gene (reference sequence). The CDR3 DNA reads as TGTGCCAGCTTCTCCGGGACTAGCGGGGTCTCAGATACGCAGTATTTT. It codes for CASFSGTSGVSDTQYF. The full variable domain, with the rest looked up from reference TRBV5-5 and TRBJ2-3, is DAGVTQSPTHLIKTRGQQVTLRCSPISGHKSVSWYQQVLGQGPQFIFQYYEKEERGRGNFPDRFSARQFPNYSSELNVNALLLGDSALYLCASFSGTSGVSDTQYFGPGTRLTVL.

This rearrangement joins TRBV9 to TRBJ2-5; a possible D gene is TRBD2 (5 bases). The CDR3 runs 12 residues. The germline V gene has CDR1 SGDLS and CDR2 YYNGEE. V was cut by 7 bases and J by 7 bases, with 14 bases left in between. In DNA form, the CDR3 reads TGTGCCAGCGGGTTAGATGCGGGGACCCAGTACTTC. Protein product: CASGLDAGTQYF.

V and J are TRBV28 and TRBJ2-1, with D perhaps TRBD1 (7 bases). Germline values: CDR1 MDHEN, CDR2 SYDVKM. Trimming pared 5 bases from V and 5 bases from J, leaving 16 bases between. The CDR3 is 15 amino acids. CDR3 nucleotide sequence: TGTGCCAGCAGTGGAGGGGGCGCGGGCGACAATGAGCAGTTCTTC. It specifies CASSGGGAGDNEQFF.

The chain has TRBV19 and TRBJ1-4; a possible D gene is TRBD1 (5 bases). Trimming removed 1 base at V and 2 bases at J, with 8 bases between. The CDR3 totals 15 residues. CDR1 and CDR2 (germline): LNHDA, SQIVND (reference sequence). The CDR3 region has the DNA TGTGCCAGTAGTATAGGGGGCGCGACTAATGAAAAACTGTTTTTT. It specifies CASSIGGATNEKLFF.

The chain employs TRBV9 and TRBJ1-1; D may be TRBD1 (6 bases). Germline V gene data show CDR1 as SGDLS and CDR2 as YYNGEE. V lost 4 bases and J lost 0, with 19 bases in between. The CDR3 extends over 17 amino acids. CDR3 loop: CASSPHVSGTLNTEAFF. The CDR3 nucleotides are TGTGCCAGCAGCCCTCACGTTTCCGGGACACTGAACACTGAAGCTTTCTTT.

This clone was seen more than once but under ten times. This sequence joins TRBV29-1 and TRBJ2-5; 7 bases line up with TRBD2. The germline V gene has CDR1 SQVTM and CDR2 ANQGSEA. J gave up 5 bases and V 4 bases, and 10 bases lay outside the gene matches. This CDR3 has 14 amino acids. DNA of the CDR3: TGCAGCGTTGGTTGGCTTAGGGAGGGGGAGACCCAGTACTTC. Amino acids: CSVGWLREGETQYF. The full variable domain, completed using reference TRBV29-1 and TRBJ2-5, is SAVISQKPSRDICQRGTSLTIQCQVDSQVTMMFWYRQQPGQSLTLIATANQGSEATYESGFVIDKFPISRPNLTFSTLTVSNMSPEDSSIYLCSVGWLREGETQYFGPGTRLLVL.

This chain uses TRBV4-1 with TRBJ1-1; the D is unclear. Germline V CDR1 and CDR2: MGHRA, YSYEKL. V gave up 1 base and J gave up 5 bases, with 14 bases separating them. The CDR3 consists of 15 residues. CDR3 sequence (DNA): TGCGCCAGCAGCCAAGCGTTTACCAGATTGACTGAAGCTTTCTTT. It codes for CASSQAFTRLTEAFF.

The rearrangement joins TRBV29-1 to TRBJ2-2, with 9 nucleotides matching TRBD1. Germline CDR1 SQVTM, CDR2 ANQGSEA. V lost 6 bases, J lost 3 bases, and 5 bases stayed unmatched. The CDR3 loop spans 14 amino acids. The CDR3 nucleotides are TGCAGCGTCGGGACAGGGAGGGACACCGGGGAGCTGTTTTTT. Residues: CSVGTGRDTGELFF.

The chain links TRBV7-9 to TRBJ2-7; TRBD1 might be the D (5 bases). This CDR3 contains 13 residues. The V and J ends lost 4 bases and 5 bases respectively, with 12 bases between them. The germline V gene encodes CDR1 SEHNR and CDR2 FQNEAQ (reference sequence). CDR3 sequence: CASSSGHFDEQYF. The CDR3 region has the DNA TGTGCCAGCAGCTCCGGACATTTTGACGAGCAGTACTTC.